This T cell receptor (beta chain) originates from a study of T cell changes during pregnancy in multiple sclerosis. Germline assignment: CDR1 LNHDA and CDR2 SQIVND (reference sequence). The CDR3 extends over 14 amino acids. The trim removed 5 bases at V and 4 bases at J, leaving 6 bases unmatched. Assay used: immunoSEQ multiplex PCR; TCRdb lists only in-frame clones, some missing. The table includes roughly 40,000 clones, 80% to 95% detected once. This sequence was found in a female donor with multiple sclerosis, enrolled in a pregnancy study. The chain couples TRBV19 to TRBJ1-2; 8 bases align to TRBD1. Source: CD4+ T cells from peripheral blood mononuclear cells, taken in the third trimester of pregnancy. CDR3: CASSLDRVGYGYTF. Written as DNA, the CDR3 is TGTGCCAGTAGTCTGGACAGGGTCGGCTATGGCTACACCTTC.